The clone carrying this TCR beta chain occurred once. This sample was included in a study of blood T cell repertoires in COVID-19. For the study at large: There were acute and convalescent COVID-19 samples, and they came from the United States, Italy and Spain. From T cells, B-cell-depleted T cells, or PBMCs came the material, which was cDNA or gDNA.

Sequenced by immunoSEQ multiplex PCR; TCRdb stores in-frame clones only, minus some. The sample lists approximately 260,000 clones, 84% occurring once. CDR3 length equals 13 residues. J lost 10 bases, V lost 9 bases, and 10 bases had no gene match. From germline, CDR1 is MNHEY and CDR2 SVGAGI. Participants' own reports of clinical history determined their cohort assignment. The chain combines TRBV6-5 with TRBJ1-1, with 11 bases aligning to TRBD1. The source is a man in his thirties or forties with acute COVID-19. The specimen was PBMCs or T cells enriched from blood (not recorded which). CDR3 protein: CARGGQGVSRAFF. The CDR3 DNA sequence: TGTGCCAGGGGGGGACAGGGGGTGTCACGAGCTTTCTTT.